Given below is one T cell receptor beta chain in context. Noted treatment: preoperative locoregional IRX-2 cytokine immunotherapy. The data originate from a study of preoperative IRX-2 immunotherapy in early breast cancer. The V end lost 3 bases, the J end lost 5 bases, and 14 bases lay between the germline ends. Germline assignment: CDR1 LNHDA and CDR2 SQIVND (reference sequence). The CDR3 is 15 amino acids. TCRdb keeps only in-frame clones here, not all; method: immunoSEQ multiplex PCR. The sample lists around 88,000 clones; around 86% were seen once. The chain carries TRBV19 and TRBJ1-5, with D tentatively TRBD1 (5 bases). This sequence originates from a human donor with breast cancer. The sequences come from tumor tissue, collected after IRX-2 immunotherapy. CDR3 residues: CASSISSGGDQPQHF. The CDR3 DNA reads TGTGCCAGTAGTATCTCCTCCGGGGGAGATCAGCCCCAGCATTTT.